The source of this T cell receptor beta chain is a study of neoadjuvant anti-PD-1 for oral cavity cancer. Profiled with immunoSEQ multiplex PCR; TCRdb holds only in-frame clones, not every one. The sample includes around 17,000 clones, around 62% seen only once; the top ten take 2.6%. V lost 0 bases and J 4 bases, leaving 13 bases between the germline ends. The CDR3 is made up of 15 amino acids. Germline CDR1 is GTSNPN and CDR2 is SVGIG (reference sequence). V is TRBV30 and J is TRBJ2-1; no reliable D call. The sequence was collected from a person aged 35-80 years with oral cavity squamous cell carcinoma. The sample here was PBMCs, taken before nivolumab (anti-PD-1) treatment. Here the CDR3 reads CAWSVGRLGYNEQFF. CDR3 DNA: TGTGCCTGGAGTGTAGGAAGACTTGGATACAATGAGCAGTTCTTC.